The 10 T cell receptor beta chains given below trace back to one sample, sequenced in a study of PD-1 blockade in classical Hodgkin lymphoma. Time point described: cycle 4 day 1 (C4D1), after less than 7 weeks of nivolumab. With no exception, relapse followed autologous stem cell transplantation in all patients, and brentuximab vedotin exposure varied. TCRdb's table, derived via immunoSEQ multiplex PCR, lists solely in-frame clones and lacks some. The table has fewer than 95,000 clones, 83% seen once. This material consisted of peripheral blood mononuclear cells (PBMCs), taken before the fourth cycle of nivolumab. The receptors were sampled from a human donor with classical Hodgkin lymphoma.

In regard to this clone: Other nucleotide sequences in the sample specify the same CDR3. This chain connects TRBV6-1 to TRBJ2-7, with D unclear. The CDR3 is made up of 12 amino acids. Germline V gene lookup returns CDR1 MNHNS and CDR2 SASEGT. The V end was cut by 3 bases, the J end by 4 bases, with 7 bases between. In DNA form, the CDR3 reads TGTGCCAGCAGTGAGCATGGTTACGAGCAGTACTTC. It translates to CASSEHGYEQYF.

The DNA of the CDR3 is TGTGCCAGCAGCCCGACTAGCGGGGGTCGGGATGAGCAGTTCTTC. Amino acid sequence: CASSPTSGGRDEQFF. The rearrangement uses TRBV5-4 and TRBJ2-1, with 12 bases identical to TRBD2. Germline V gene lookup returns CDR1 SGHNT and CDR2 YYREEE (reference sequence). The CDR3 is 15 amino acids. The V gene end was trimmed by 4 bases and the J gene end by 8 bases; junction bases not matched to a gene: 7.

The DNA of the CDR3 is TGTGCCAGCAGTTTACAGGGCGGCGAGCAGTACTTC. Translated, it gives CASSLQGGEQYF. The J gene is TRBJ2-7, the V gene TRBV28; D might be TRBD1 (5 bases). Trimming stripped 2 bases from V and 6 bases from J, with 8 bases between. The CDR3 is 12 amino acids. Germline V gives CDR1 MDHEN, CDR2 SYDVKM.

This sequence joins TRBV6-1 and TRBJ2-7, with 8 bases aligning to TRBD1. V lost 4 bases, J lost 5 bases, and 7 bases stayed unmatched. The germline V gene encodes CDR1 MNHNS and CDR2 SASEGT. CDR3 length: 14 residues. CDR3 nucleotide sequence: TGTGCCAGCAGTGCCCCCCGGACAGGGAACGAGCAGTACTTC. Translating it yields CASSAPRTGNEQYF.

V usage is TRBV5-1 and J usage is TRBJ1-4, with D possibly being TRBD1 (5 bases). The CDR3 is 15 amino acids. V lost 4 bases and J 1 base, leaving 11 bases between the germline ends. CDR1 SGHRS and CDR2 YFSETQ come from the germline V gene. CDR3 amino acids: CASSPSGGTNEKLFF. DNA for the CDR3: TGCGCCAGCAGCCCCAGCGGGGGAACTAATGAAAAACTGTTTTTT. Filled out from reference TRBV5-1 and TRBJ1-4, the complete variable domain reads KAGVTQTPRYLIKTRGQQVTLSCSPISGHRSVSWYQQTPGQGLQFLFEYFSETQRNKGNFPGRFSGRQFSNSRSEMNVSTLELGDSALYLCASSPSGGTNEKLFFGSGTQLSVL.

This clone was counted ten times or more. The V call is TRBV21-1, the J call TRBJ2-1; the D call in the table, TRBD1, was not verified against the DNA. TRBV21-1 is termed a pseudogene. The CDR3 spans 15 residues. The CDR3 loop is CASSTVDRSHNEQFF. The DNA of the CDR3 is TGTGCCAGCAGCACTGTGGACAGGTCACACAATGAGCAGTTCTTC.

The chain recombines TRBV19 with TRBJ1-3, with a tentative D call TRBD1 (5 bases). CDR1 is LNHDA, CDR2 SQIVND, per germline (reference sequence). This CDR3 is built from 13 residues. Trimming shortened V by 10 bases and J by 1 base, and 11 bases separated the two germline ends. The CDR3 DNA follows: TGTGCCACGAAGACAGCTTCTGGAAACACCATATATTTT. The encoded protein is CATKTASGNTIYF.

V gene TRBV5-1 combines with J gene TRBJ1-4; D remains ambiguous. The CDR3 consists of 15 residues. Germline V CDR1 and CDR2: SGHRS, YFSETQ. V lost 0 bases and J lost 4, with 10 bases in between. This chain's CDR3 is CASSLVATGNEKLFF. CDR3 DNA: TGCGCCAGCAGCTTGGTGGCCACGGGTAATGAAAAACTGTTTTTT.

The chain combines TRBV19 with TRBJ2-7; TRBD2 aligns across 12 bases. The CDR3 is 16 amino acids. The germline V gene has CDR1 LNHDA and CDR2 SQIVND (reference sequence). V shed 9 bases, J shed 6 bases, and the junction held 15 bases outside the gene matches. The CDR3 sequence: CASSSTTSGRIGEQYF. CDR3 nucleotide sequence: TGTGCCAGCAGTTCTACGACTAGCGGGAGAATTGGCGAGCAGTACTTC.

The gene calls are TRBV29-1 and TRBJ2-3, with 9 bases that match TRBD2. The trim removed 1 base at V and 3 bases at J, leaving 5 bases unmatched. The CDR3 consists of 15 residues. Germline values: CDR1 SQVTM, CDR2 ANQGSEA. As DNA, the CDR3 is TGCAGCGTTGAAGGGCTAGCGGGAAAGACAGATACGCAGTATTTT. Its translation is CSVEGLAGKTDTQYF.